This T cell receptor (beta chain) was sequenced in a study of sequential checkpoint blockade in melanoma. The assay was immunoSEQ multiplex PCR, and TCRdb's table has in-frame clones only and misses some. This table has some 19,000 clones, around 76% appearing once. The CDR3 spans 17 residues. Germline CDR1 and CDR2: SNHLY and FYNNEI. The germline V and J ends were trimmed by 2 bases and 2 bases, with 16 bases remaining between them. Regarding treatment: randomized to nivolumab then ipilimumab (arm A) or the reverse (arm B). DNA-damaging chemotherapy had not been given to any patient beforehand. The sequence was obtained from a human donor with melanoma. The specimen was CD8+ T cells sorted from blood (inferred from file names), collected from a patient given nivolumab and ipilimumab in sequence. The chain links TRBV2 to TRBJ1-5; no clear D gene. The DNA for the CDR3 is TGTGCCAGCAGTGAATTAGCTTTCGCGGTTGGCAATCAGCCCCAGCATTTT. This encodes CASSELAFAVGNQPQHF.